A single sample is the source of the 29 T cell receptor beta chains below, sequenced in a study of blood T cell repertoires in COVID-19. Measured with immunoSEQ multiplex PCR; TCRdb has only the in-frame clones, and not every one. The table has roughly 200,000 clones, roughly 90% seen once. Sample: peripheral blood. Receptors were obtained from a young man with active or convalescent COVID-19.

The J gene is TRBJ1-1, the V gene TRBV19, with a tentative D call TRBD1 (5 bases). The CDR3 has 14 amino acids. Trimming left V 5 bases short and J 4 bases short, with 14 bases between. Germline CDR1 is LNHDA and CDR2 is SQIVND (reference sequence). The CDR3 spells CASSGVQVATEAFF. The CDR3 region has the DNA TGTGCCAGTAGTGGTGTACAGGTGGCCACTGAAGCTTTCTTT.

The V and J genes are TRBV14 and TRBJ2-7; weak D call: TRBD1 (6 bases). With 4 bases removed from V and 9 bases from J, the gap between germline ends came to 16 bases. The germline gives CDR1 SGHDN, CDR2 FVKESK. This CDR3 has 13 amino acids. Here the CDR3 reads CASSLPGVGRQYF. The CDR3 DNA is TGTGCCAGCAGCCTCCCAGGGGTTGGTCGGCAGTACTTC.

The chain uses TRBV7-9 and TRBJ1-2, with D possibly being TRBD1 (5 bases). Germline V gives CDR1 SEHNR, CDR2 FQNEAQ (reference sequence). The CDR3 extends over 14 amino acids. The germline V and J ends were trimmed by 1 base and 4 bases, with 10 bases remaining between them. CDR3 protein: CASSLEGAVYGYTF. The CDR3, as DNA: TGTGCCAGCAGCTTAGAAGGGGCAGTCTATGGCTACACCTTC. The full variable domain, rest sourced from reference TRBV7-9 and TRBJ1-2, is DTGVSQNPRHKITKRGQNVTFRCDPISEHNRLYWYRQTLGQGPEFLTYFQNEAQLEKSRLLSDRFSAERPKGSFSTLEIQRTEQGDSAMYLCASSLEGAVYGYTFGSGTRLTVV.

The chain joins TRBV9 to TRBJ2-1, with D tentatively TRBD2 (6 bases). This CDR3 has 15 residues. V was trimmed by 0 bases and J by 6 bases, leaving 13 bases between them. From germline, CDR1 is SGDLS and CDR2 YYNGEE. CDR3 protein: CASSVGLGIPNEQFF. CDR3 sequence (DNA): TGTGCCAGCAGCGTAGGACTAGGAATTCCCAATGAGCAGTTCTTC.

The CDR3 bases are TGTGCCAGCAGACCGTTCGGGGTTGTTAACGAGCAGTACTTC. Translation gives CASRPFGVVNEQYF. V gene TRBV11-2 combines with J gene TRBJ2-7; D is perhaps TRBD2 (5 bases). The CDR3 is 14 amino acids. The germline V gene encodes CDR1 SGHAT and CDR2 FQNNGV. With 6 bases removed from V and 5 bases from J, the gap between germline ends came to 17 bases.

This clone has more than one count but fewer than ten. The chain employs TRBV18 and TRBJ2-5; 7 positions agree with TRBD2. Germline CDR1 is KGHSH and CDR2 is LQKENI. Trimming cost V 4 bases and J 3 bases; bases outside gene matches: 8. The CDR3 loop spans 15 amino acids. CDR3 nucleotides: TGTGCCAGCTCACTTTCTCGCGGGGGTAAAGAGACCCAGTACTTC. Amino acids: CASSLSRGGKETQYF.

The chain links TRBV3-1 (or the pseudogene TRBV3-2) to TRBJ1-1, with 7 bases aligning to TRBD1. CDR1 is LGHDT and CDR2 is YNNKEL in the germline V gene (reference sequence). V gave up 4 bases and J gave up 1 base; unmatched junction bases: 9. This CDR3 is 16 amino acids long. CDR3 DNA: TGTGCCAGCAGCCGGGACAGCCCCGGGCAGAACACTGAAGCTTTCTTT. Amino acid sequence: CASSRDSPGQNTEAFF.

This chain uses TRBV30 with TRBJ1-3; tentative D call: TRBD1 (5 bases). CDR3 length: 14 residues. The V end was cut by 2 bases, the J end by 4 bases, with 12 bases between. Germline CDR1 is GTSNPN and CDR2 is SVGIG (reference sequence). The CDR3 DNA is TGTGCCTGGAGTAATCAGGGACTCGGAAACACCATATATTTT. This encodes CAWSNQGLGNTIYF. Variable domain in full (rest from reference TRBV30 and TRBJ1-3): SQTIHQWPATLVQPVGSPLSLECTVEGTSNPNLYWYRQAAGRGLQLLFYSVGIGQISSEVPQNLSASRPQDRQFILSSKKLLLSDSGFYLCAWSNQGLGNTIYFGEGSWLTVV.

This rearrangement joins TRBV2 to TRBJ1-6; 8 nucleotides line up with TRBD1. The germline gives CDR1 SNHLY, CDR2 FYNNEI. This CDR3 has 15 amino acids. V gave up 6 bases and J gave up 7 bases; unmatched junction bases: 8. In DNA, the CDR3 is TGTGCCAGCAGAACAGGACAGGGTTTCAATTCACCCCTCCACTTT. This sequence encodes CASRTGQGFNSPLHF.

The chain combines TRBV7-9 with TRBJ2-5, with 10 bases fitting TRBD1. The CDR3 contains 13 residues. Unmatched junction bases numbered 5, after V lost 7 bases and J lost 6 bases. CDR1 and CDR2 from the germline V gene are SEHNR and FQNEAQ (reference sequence). The CDR3 DNA follows: TGTGCCAGCACCGGGACAGGGGTACAGACCCAGTACTTC. This translates into CASTGTGVQTQYF.

V and J are TRBV19 and TRBJ1-4, with 8 bases fitting TRBD1. The V gene end was trimmed by 2 bases and the J gene end by 6 bases; junction bases not matched to a gene: 5. Germline V gene lookup returns CDR1 LNHDA and CDR2 SQIVND (reference sequence). The CDR3 covers 15 residues. CDR3 bases: TGTGCCAGTAGTATATTGAAGACAGGGGATGAAAAACTGTTTTTT. It encodes CASSILKTGDEKLFF.

V and J are TRBV7-9 and TRBJ2-3; 10 bases align to TRBD1. J gave up 3 bases and V 5 bases, and 5 bases lay outside the gene matches. CDR3 length: 15 residues. Per germline, CDR1 SEHNR and CDR2 FQNEAQ (reference sequence). DNA of the CDR3: TGTGCCAGCAGCCCGTGGACAGGGGGGACAGATACGCAGTATTTT. Amino acid sequence: CASSPWTGGTDTQYF.

This CDR3 reads CASSLEGTSGRTNEQFF. The CDR3 DNA reads as TGTGCCAGCAGCTTAGAGGGGACTAGCGGGAGGACCAATGAGCAGTTCTTC. The genes are TRBV7-2 and TRBJ2-1; 15 bases are shared with TRBD2. V dropped 1 base and J dropped 6; count of bases not matched to a gene: 4. Germline V gene lookup returns CDR1 SGHTA and CDR2 FQGNSA. The CDR3 is 17 residues long.

This CDR3 reads CASSVNQPQHF. In nucleotides, the CDR3 is TGTGCCAGCTCGGTGAATCAGCCCCAGCATTTT. The chain recombines TRBV12-3 or TRBV12-4 with TRBJ1-5; D remains unclear. Trimming stripped 8 bases from V and 4 bases from J, with 6 bases between. CDR3 length: 11 residues.

The chain has TRBV27 and TRBJ2-3; perhaps TRBD2 as D (6 bases). The CDR3 covers 17 residues. Between the trimmed V and J ends, which lost 2 bases and 3 bases, there was a span of 18 bases. Germline CDR1 reads MNHEY; CDR2 reads SMNVEV (reference sequence). CDR3 region: CASSLGGTSRRTDTQYF. CDR3 DNA: TGTGCCAGCAGTTTAGGGGGTACTAGCAGGCGGACAGATACGCAGTATTTT.

The chain has TRBV7-8 and TRBJ2-3; 10 bases map to TRBD2. This CDR3 comprises 17 residues. The junction had 10 bases not matched to a gene; V was cut back by 3 bases and J by 4 bases. CDR1 is SGHVS and CDR2 is FQNEAQ in the germline V gene. This chain's CDR3 is CASSFGTSEFGADTQYF. In nucleotides, the CDR3 is TGTGCCAGCAGCTTTGGGACTAGCGAATTCGGCGCAGATACGCAGTATTTT.

In this sample, this clone turned up once. V is TRBV19 and J is TRBJ1-2, with D tentatively TRBD1 (5 bases). The V and J ends lost 3 bases and 0 bases respectively, with 11 bases between them. Per germline, CDR1 LNHDA and CDR2 SQIVND (reference sequence). The CDR3 length is 15 residues. The CDR3 loop reads CASSIIGETNYGYTF. As DNA, the CDR3 is TGTGCCAGTAGTATCATAGGGGAAACTAACTATGGCTACACCTTC.

The chain employs TRBV2 and TRBJ2-7, with TRBD2 as a possible D gene (5 bases). The germline V and J ends were trimmed by 7 bases and 0 bases, with 13 bases remaining between them. From germline, CDR1 is SNHLY and CDR2 FYNNEI. This CDR3 region has 14 residues. CDR3 residues: CASTSGSSSYEQYF. CDR3 in DNA: TGTGCCAGCACTTCTGGGAGCAGCTCCTACGAGCAGTACTTC.

The chain is built from TRBV25-1 and TRBJ1-1; perhaps TRBD1 as D (5 bases). Germline V gene sequence: CDR1 MGHDK, CDR2 SYGVNS. Between the trimmed V and J ends, which lost 6 bases and 3 bases, there was a span of 20 bases. This CDR3 region has 16 residues. This CDR3 reads CASRGLWGGIDTEAFF. The CDR3 bases are TGTGCCAGCAGGGGCCTGTGGGGGGGGATTGACACTGAAGCTTTCTTT.

The chain couples TRBV2 to TRBJ2-1; 8 positions match TRBD2. This CDR3 comprises 15 residues. V was pared by 4 bases and J by 2 bases, with 4 bases of the junction left unmatched. The germline V gene has CDR1 SNHLY and CDR2 FYNNEI. As DNA, the CDR3 is TGTGCCAGCAGTGGCGGACTAGCCGCCTACAATGAGCAGTTCTTC. This encodes CASSGGLAAYNEQFF.

The genes are TRBV7-3 and TRBJ1-6, with 8 bases fitting TRBD1. Germline CDR1 reads SGHTA; CDR2 reads FQGTGA. Trimming cost V 0 bases and J 8 bases; bases outside gene matches: 0. This CDR3 comprises 14 residues. For the CDR3, the DNA is TGTGCCAGCAGCTTAACGACAGGGGATTCACCCCTCCACTTT. Its protein is CASSLTTGDSPLHF.

With regard to this clone: One end of the junction is discordant with germline, which a read error may explain. The chain couples TRBV7-7 to TRBJ2-5; TRBD2 agrees at 10 bases. There are 19 residues in the CDR3. Germline V lookup: CDR1 SSHAT, CDR2 FNYEAQ (reference sequence). The CDR3 nucleotides read TGTGCTAGCAGCTTATCTCGGACTAGCGGAAATCCTGCGAGAGAGACCCAGTACTTC. Translating it yields CASSLSRTSGNPARETQYF.

V usage is TRBV4-3 and J usage is TRBJ1-6, with D tentatively TRBD1 (5 bases). The germline CDR1 and CDR2 sequences are LGHNA and YSLEER. The CDR3 spans 17 residues. V lost 1 base and J 7 bases, leaving 17 bases between the germline ends. The CDR3 spells CASSQGFGPGGNSPLHF. For the CDR3, the DNA is TGCGCCAGCAGCCAAGGTTTCGGCCCTGGGGGGAATTCACCCCTCCACTTT.

The rearrangement joins TRBV2 to TRBJ2-2; D unresolved. This CDR3 is built from 14 residues. Deletions cut 3 bases from V and 1 base from J, with 6 bases between. The germline gives CDR1 SNHLY, CDR2 FYNNEI. The CDR3 DNA sequence: TGTGCCAGCAGTGAGGGCAGGAACACCGGGGAGCTGTTTTTT. Protein sequence: CASSEGRNTGELFF.

The chain is built from TRBV7-8 and TRBJ1-6, with 8 bases matching TRBD1. V lost 1 base to trimming and J lost 8 bases; unmatched junction nucleotides: 4. The CDR3 runs to 15 residues. Germline CDR1 reads SGHVS; CDR2 reads FQNEAQ. In nucleotides, the CDR3 is TGTGCCAGCAGCTTAGTCGGACAGGGCGATTCACCCCTCCACTTT. Its protein product is CASSLVGQGDSPLHF.

The chain employs TRBV18 and TRBJ1-1; D remains unclear. V lost 3 bases, J lost 1 base, and 12 bases lay in between. From germline, CDR1 is KGHSH and CDR2 LQKENI. The CDR3 loop spans 15 amino acids. CDR3 sequence: CASSPWSGRNTEAFF. DNA of the CDR3: TGTGCCAGCTCACCCTGGTCCGGTAGGAACACTGAAGCTTTCTTT.

The V call is TRBV6-5, the J call TRBJ1-3; 9 bases fit TRBD1. The germline CDR1 and CDR2 sequences are MNHEY and SVGAGI. J gave up 4 bases and V 3 bases, and 7 bases lay outside the gene matches. The CDR3 length is 16 residues. The CDR3 DNA reads as TGTGCCAGCAGTTATGGACAGGGGCCTGGAGGAAACACCATATATTTT. Amino acid sequence: CASSYGQGPGGNTIYF.

V gene TRBV5-6 combines with J gene TRBJ2-2, with 10 bases aligning to TRBD2. Trimming took 2 bases from V and 4 from J; bases not matched to a gene: 11. The CDR3 extends over 18 amino acids. Germline V gene data show CDR1 as SGHDT and CDR2 as YYEEEE. The CDR3 sequence: CASSLVSGRAVGTGELFF. The CDR3 DNA sequence: TGTGCCAGCAGCTTAGTCAGCGGGAGGGCCGTGGGCACCGGGGAGCTGTTTTTT.

The V gene is TRBV24-1, the J gene TRBJ1-1; D is ambiguous. The length of the CDR3 is 17 residues. Per germline, CDR1 KGHDR and CDR2 SFDVKD. V lost 3 bases, J lost 2 bases, and 18 bases lay in between. In nucleotides, the CDR3 is TGTGCCACCAGTGATGCCCCCCACAATCGGAGAAACACTGAAGCTTTCTTT. This translates into CATSDAPHNRRNTEAFF.